The subject of this entry is one T cell receptor beta chain. What it recognizes is unknown. The data were obtained in a study of cytomegalovirus exposure and HLA in healthy donors. PCR employed 60 Vbeta and 13 Jbeta primers. Method: immunoSEQ multiplex PCR; TCRdb's copy keeps in-frame clones and lacks some. The table lists around 87,000 clones, over 60% of them singletons, with about 3% in the top ten. CDR3 size: 14 residues. V was pared by 3 bases and J by 2 bases, with 2 bases of the junction left unmatched. Germline assignment: CDR1 SGHRS and CDR2 YFSETQ. Study observations and caveats: Most TCR sequences were rare, but some public TCRs occurred in many donors.

J is TRBJ2-7 and V is TRBV5-1, with 10 bases aligning to TRBD1. The material sequenced was PBMCs. The source of this sequence is a man aged 35 to 55 in good health and CMV-seronegative. The CDR3 DNA is TGCGCCAGCAGCTCCGGGACAGGGGCCTACGAGCAGTACTTC. Protein sequence: CASSSGTGAYEQYF. Using reference TRBV5-1 and TRBJ2-7 for the parts outside the CDR3, the full variable domain is KAGVTQTPRYLIKTRGQQVTLSCSPISGHRSVSWYQQTPGQGLQFLFEYFSETQRNKGNFPGRFSGRQFSNSRSEMNVSTLELGDSALYLCASSSGTGAYEQYFGPGTRLTVT.